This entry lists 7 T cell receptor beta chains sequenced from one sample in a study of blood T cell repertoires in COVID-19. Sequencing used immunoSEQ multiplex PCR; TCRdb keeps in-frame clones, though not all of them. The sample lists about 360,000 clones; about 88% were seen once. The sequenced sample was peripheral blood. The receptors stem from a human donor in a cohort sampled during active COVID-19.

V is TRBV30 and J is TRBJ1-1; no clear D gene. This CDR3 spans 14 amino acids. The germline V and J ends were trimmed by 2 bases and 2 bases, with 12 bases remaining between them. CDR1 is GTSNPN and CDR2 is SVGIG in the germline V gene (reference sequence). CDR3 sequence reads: CAWSKTRGNTEAFF. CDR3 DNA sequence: TGTGCCTGGAGTAAAACCAGAGGAAACACTGAAGCTTTCTTT.

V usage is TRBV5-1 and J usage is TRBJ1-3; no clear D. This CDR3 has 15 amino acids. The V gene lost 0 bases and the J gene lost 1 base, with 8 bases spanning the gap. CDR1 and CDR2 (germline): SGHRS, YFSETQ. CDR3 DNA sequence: TGCGCCAGCAGCTTGGGGGCTATATCTGGAAACACCATATATTTT. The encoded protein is CASSLGAISGNTIYF.

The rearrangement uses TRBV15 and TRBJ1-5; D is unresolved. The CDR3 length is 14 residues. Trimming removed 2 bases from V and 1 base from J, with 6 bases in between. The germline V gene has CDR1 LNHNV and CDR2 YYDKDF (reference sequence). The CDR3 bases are TGTGCCACCAGCAGACGGTTAAGCAATCAGCCCCAGCATTTT. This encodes CATSRRLSNQPQHF.

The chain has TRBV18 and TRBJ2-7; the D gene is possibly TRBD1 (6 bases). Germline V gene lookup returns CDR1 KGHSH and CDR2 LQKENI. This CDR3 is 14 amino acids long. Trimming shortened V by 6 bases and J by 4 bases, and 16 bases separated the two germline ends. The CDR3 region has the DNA TGTGCCAGCTCGAACAGGGAAAAAGGGTACGAGCAGTACTTC. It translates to CASSNREKGYEQYF.

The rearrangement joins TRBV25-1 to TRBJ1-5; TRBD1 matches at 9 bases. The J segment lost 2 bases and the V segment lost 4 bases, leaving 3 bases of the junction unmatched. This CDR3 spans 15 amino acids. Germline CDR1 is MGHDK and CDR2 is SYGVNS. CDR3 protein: CASSATGGGNQPQHF. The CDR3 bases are TGTGCCAGCAGTGCCACAGGGGGCGGCAATCAGCCCCAGCATTTT.

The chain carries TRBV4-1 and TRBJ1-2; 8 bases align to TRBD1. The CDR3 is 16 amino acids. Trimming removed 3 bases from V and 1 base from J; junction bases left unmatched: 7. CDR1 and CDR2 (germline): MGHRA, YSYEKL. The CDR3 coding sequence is TGCGCCAGCAGCCAGCCCGGGACAGGAGTTAACTATGGCTACACCTTC. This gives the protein CASSQPGTGVNYGYTF.

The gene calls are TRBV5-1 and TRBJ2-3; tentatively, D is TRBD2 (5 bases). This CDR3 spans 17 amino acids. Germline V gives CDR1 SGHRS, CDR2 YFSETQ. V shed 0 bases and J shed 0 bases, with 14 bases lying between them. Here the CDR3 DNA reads TGCGCCAGCAGCTTGGGGACCCTCAGGAGGAGCACAGATACGCAGTATTTT. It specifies CASSLGTLRRSTDTQYF.